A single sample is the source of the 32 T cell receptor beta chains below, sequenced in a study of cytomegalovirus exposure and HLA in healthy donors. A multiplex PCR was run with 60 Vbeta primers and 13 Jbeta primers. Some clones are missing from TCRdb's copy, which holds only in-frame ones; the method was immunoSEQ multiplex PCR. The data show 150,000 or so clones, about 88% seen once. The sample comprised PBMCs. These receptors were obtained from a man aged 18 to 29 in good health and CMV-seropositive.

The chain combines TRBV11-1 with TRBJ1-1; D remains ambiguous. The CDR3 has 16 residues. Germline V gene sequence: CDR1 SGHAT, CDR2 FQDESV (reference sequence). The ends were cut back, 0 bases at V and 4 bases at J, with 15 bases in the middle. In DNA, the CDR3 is TGTGCCAGCAGCTTAGCAGAGACATCTGAGGGCACTGAAGCTTTCTTT. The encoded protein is CASSLAETSEGTEAFF.

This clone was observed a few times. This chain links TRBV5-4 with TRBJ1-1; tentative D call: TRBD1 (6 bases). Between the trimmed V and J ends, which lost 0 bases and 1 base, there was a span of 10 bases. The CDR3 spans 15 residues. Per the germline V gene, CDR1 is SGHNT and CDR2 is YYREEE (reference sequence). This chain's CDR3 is CASSLDPRGNTEAFF. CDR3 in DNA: TGTGCCAGCAGCTTGGATCCCAGGGGGAACACTGAAGCTTTCTTT.

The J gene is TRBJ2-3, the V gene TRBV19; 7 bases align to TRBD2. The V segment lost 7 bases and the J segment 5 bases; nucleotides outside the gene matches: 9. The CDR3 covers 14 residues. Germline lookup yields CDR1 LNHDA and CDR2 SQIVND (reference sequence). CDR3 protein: CASNFGLGGDTQYF. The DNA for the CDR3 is TGTGCCAGTAACTTTGGACTAGGAGGAGATACGCAGTATTTT.

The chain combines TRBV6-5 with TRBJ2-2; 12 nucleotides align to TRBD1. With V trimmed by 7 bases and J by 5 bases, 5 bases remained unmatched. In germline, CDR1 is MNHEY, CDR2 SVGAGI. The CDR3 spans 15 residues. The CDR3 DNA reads TGTGCCAGCATTCGGGACAGGGGGCGTACCGGGGAGCTGTTTTTT. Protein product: CASIRDRGRTGELFF.

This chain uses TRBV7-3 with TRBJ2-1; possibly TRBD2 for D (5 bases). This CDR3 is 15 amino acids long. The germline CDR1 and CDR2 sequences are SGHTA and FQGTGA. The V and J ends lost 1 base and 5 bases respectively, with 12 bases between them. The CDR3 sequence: CASSLISGRDNEQFF. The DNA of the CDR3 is TGTGCCAGCAGCTTAATCTCGGGAAGAGACAATGAGCAGTTCTTC.

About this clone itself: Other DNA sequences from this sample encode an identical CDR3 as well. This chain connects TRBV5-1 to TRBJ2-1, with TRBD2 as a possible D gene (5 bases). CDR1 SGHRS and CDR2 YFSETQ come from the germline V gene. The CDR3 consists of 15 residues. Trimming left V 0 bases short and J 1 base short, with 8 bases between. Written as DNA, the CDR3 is TGCGCCAGCAGCTTGGGTGGGGAGTCCTACAATGAGCAGTTCTTC. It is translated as CASSLGGESYNEQFF.

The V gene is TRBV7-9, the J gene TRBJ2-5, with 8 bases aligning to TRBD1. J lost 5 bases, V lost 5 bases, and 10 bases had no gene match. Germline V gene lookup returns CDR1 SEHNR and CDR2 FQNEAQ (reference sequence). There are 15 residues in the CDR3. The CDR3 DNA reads TGTGCCAGCAGCCCGAGACAGGGGTTTGTTGAGACCCAGTACTTC. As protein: CASSPRQGFVETQYF.

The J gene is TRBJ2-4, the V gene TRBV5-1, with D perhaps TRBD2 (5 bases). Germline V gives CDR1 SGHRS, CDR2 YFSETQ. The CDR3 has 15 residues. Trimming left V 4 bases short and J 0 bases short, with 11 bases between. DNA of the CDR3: TGCGCCAGCAGCGCAAGCGGTGTAGCCAAAAACATTCAGTACTTC. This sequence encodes CASSASGVAKNIQYF.

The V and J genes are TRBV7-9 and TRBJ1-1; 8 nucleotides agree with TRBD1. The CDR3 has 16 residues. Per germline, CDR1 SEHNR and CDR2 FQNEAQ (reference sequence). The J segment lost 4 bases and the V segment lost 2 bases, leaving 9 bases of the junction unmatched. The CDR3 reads CASSLSGQGRFTEAFF. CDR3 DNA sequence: TGTGCCAGCAGCTTATCAGGACAGGGTCGATTCACTGAAGCTTTCTTT.

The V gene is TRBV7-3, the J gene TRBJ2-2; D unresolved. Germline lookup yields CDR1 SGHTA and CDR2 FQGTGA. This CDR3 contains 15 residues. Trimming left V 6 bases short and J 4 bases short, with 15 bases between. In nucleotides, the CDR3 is TGTGCCAGCAGGCCGCCTGGGCAGACCACCGGGGAGCTGTTTTTT. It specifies CASRPPGQTTGELFF.

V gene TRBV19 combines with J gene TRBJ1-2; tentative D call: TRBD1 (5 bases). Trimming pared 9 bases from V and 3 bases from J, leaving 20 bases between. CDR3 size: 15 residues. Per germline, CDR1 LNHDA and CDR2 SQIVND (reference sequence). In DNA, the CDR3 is TGTGCCAGCAGATCTGGGGCAGAGCGCTACTATGGCTACACCTTC. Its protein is CASRSGAERYYGYTF.

The CDR3 region has the DNA TGTGCCAGCAGCCCGTGGGACTCCTCGGCGTATGGCTACACCTTC. Translation gives CASSPWDSSAYGYTF. The rearrangement uses TRBV9 and TRBJ1-2; the D gene is possibly TRBD1 (5 bases). Trimming left V 4 bases short and J 5 bases short, with 18 bases between. CDR3 length: 15 residues. In germline, CDR1 is SGDLS, CDR2 YYNGEE.

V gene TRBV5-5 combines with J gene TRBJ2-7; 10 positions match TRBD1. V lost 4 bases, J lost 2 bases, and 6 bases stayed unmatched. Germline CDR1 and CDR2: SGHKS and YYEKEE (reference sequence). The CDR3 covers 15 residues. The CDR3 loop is CASSLGQGTTYEQYF. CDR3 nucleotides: TGTGCCAGCAGCCTGGGACAGGGGACGACCTACGAGCAGTACTTC.

Written as DNA, the CDR3 is TGCGCCAGCAGCGTACAGGGAGAAAAGAACACTGAAGCTTTCTTT. It specifies CASSVQGEKNTEAFF. This chain joins TRBV4-1 and TRBJ1-1; the D gene is possibly TRBD1 (6 bases). The CDR3 has 15 amino acids. The germline V and J ends were trimmed by 5 bases and 1 base, with 14 bases remaining between them. In germline, CDR1 is MGHRA, CDR2 YSYEKL.

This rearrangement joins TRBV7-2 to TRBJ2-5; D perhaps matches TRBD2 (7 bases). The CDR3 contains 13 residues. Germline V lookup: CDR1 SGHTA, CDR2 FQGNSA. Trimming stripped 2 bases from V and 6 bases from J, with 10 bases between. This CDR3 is CASSLYGGQTQYF. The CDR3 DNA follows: TGTGCCAGCAGCTTATACGGGGGGCAGACCCAGTACTTC.

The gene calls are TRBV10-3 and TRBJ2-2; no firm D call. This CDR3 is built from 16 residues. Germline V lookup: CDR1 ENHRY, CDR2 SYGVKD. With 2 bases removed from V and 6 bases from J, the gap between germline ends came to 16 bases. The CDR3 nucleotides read TGTGCCATCAGTGAGACCCTGGAGCCCTTCTCCGGGGAGCTGTTTTTT. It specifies CAISETLEPFSGELFF.

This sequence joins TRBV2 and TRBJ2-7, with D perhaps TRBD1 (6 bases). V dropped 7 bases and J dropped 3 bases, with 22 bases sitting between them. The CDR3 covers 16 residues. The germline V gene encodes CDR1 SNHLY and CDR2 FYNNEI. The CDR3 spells CASTPRRQGKGYEQYF. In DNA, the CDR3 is TGTGCCAGCACCCCACGCCGCCAGGGGAAGGGCTACGAGCAGTACTTC.

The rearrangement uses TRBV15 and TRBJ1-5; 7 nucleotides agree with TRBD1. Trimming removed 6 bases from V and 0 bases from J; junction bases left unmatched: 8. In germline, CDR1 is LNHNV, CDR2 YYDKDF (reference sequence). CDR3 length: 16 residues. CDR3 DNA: TGTGCCACCAGGACGACAGGGTGGGATAGCAATCAGCCCCAGCATTTT. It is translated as CATRTTGWDSNQPQHF.

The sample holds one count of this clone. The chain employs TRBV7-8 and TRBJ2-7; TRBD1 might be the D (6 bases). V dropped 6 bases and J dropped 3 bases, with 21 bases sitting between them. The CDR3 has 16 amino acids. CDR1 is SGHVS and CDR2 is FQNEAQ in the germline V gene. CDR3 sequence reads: CASRLSRATGLYEQYF. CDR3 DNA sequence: TGTGCCAGCAGACTGAGCCGGGCTACAGGGCTCTACGAGCAGTACTTC.

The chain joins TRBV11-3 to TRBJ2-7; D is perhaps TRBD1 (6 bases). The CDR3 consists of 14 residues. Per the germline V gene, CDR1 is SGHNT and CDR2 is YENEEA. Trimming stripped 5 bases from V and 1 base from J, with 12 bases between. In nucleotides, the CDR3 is TGTGCCAGCAGCCCTGGACAGTTGTCCTACGAGCAGTACTTC. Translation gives CASSPGQLSYEQYF.

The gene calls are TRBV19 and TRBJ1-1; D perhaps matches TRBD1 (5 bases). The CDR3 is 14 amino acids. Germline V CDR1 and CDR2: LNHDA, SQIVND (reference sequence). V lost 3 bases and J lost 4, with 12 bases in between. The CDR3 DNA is TGTGCCAGTAGTATCAGACAGAAGGTCACTGAAGCTTTCTTT. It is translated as CASSIRQKVTEAFF.

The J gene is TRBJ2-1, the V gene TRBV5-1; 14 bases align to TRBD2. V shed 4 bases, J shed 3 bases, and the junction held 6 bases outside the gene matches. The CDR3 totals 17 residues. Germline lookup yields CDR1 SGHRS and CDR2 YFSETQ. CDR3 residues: CASSGGLAGEFYNEQFF. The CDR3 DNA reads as TGCGCCAGCAGCGGGGGACTAGCGGGGGAATTCTACAATGAGCAGTTCTTC.

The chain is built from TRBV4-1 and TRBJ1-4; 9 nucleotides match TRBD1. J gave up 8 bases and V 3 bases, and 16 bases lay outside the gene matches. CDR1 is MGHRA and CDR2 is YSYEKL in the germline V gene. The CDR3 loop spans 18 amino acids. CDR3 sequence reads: CASSQGPTGGTLGEKLFF. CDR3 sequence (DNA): TGCGCCAGCAGCCAGGGCCCGACAGGGGGGACGTTAGGAGAAAAACTGTTTTTT.

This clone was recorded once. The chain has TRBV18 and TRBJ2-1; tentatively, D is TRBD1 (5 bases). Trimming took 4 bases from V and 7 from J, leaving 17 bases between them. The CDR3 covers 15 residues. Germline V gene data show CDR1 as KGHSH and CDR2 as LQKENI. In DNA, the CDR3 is TGTGCCAGCTCACAGACAGAGCGCACTTCGAATGAGCAGTTCTTC. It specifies CASSQTERTSNEQFF.

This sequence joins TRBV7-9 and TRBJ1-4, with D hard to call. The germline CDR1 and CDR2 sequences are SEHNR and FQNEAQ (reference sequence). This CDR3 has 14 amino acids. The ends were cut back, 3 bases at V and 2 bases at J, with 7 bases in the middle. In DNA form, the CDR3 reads TGTGCCAGCAGCTTCATCGGGACTAATGAAAAACTGTTTTTT. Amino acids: CASSFIGTNEKLFF. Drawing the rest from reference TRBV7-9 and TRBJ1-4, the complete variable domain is DTGVSQNPRHKITKRGQNVTFRCDPISEHNRLYWYRQTLGQGPEFLTYFQNEAQLEKSRLLSDRFSAERPKGSFSTLEIQRTEQGDSAMYLCASSFIGTNEKLFFGSGTQLSVL.

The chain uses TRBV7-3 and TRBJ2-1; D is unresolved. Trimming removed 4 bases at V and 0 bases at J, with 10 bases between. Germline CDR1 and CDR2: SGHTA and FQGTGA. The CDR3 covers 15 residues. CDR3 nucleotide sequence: TGTGCCAGCAGCTCCGGTTGGAGCTCCTACAATGAGCAGTTCTTC. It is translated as CASSSGWSSYNEQFF. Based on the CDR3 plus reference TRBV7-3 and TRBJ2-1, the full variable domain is GAGVSQTPSNKVTEKGKYVELRCDPISGHTALYWYRQSLGQGPEFLIYFQGTGAADDSGLPNDRFFAVRPEGSVSTLKIQRTERGDSAVYLCASSSGWSSYNEQFFGPGTRLTVL.

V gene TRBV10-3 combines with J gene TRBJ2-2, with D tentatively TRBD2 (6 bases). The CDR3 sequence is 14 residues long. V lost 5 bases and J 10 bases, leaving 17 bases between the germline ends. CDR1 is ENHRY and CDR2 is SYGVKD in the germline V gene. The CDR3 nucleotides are TGTGCCATCAGTAATGGCGGGGTTGGAGTGGAGCTGTTTTTT. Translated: CAISNGGVGVELFF.

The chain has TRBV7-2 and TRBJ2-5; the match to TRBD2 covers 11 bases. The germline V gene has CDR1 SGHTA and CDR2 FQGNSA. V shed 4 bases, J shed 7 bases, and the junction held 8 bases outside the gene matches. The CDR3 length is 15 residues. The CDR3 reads CASSSGLAAQGTQYF. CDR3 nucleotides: TGTGCCAGCAGCTCGGGACTAGCGGCCCAGGGGACCCAGTACTTC.

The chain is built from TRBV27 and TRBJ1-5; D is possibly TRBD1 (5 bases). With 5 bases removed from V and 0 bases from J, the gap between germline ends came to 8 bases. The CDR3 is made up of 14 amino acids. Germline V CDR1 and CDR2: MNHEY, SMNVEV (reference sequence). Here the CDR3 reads CASSGGGSNQPQHF. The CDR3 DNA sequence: TGTGCCAGCAGTGGGGGGGGTAGCAATCAGCCCCAGCATTTT.

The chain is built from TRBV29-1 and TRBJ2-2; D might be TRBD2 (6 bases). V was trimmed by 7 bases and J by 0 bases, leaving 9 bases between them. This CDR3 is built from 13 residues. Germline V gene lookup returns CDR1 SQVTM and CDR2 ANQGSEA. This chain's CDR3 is CSAGGTNTGELFF. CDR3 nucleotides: TGCAGCGCTGGGGGGACGAACACCGGGGAGCTGTTTTTT.

CDR3 coding DNA: TGTGCCAGCAGTGGTCAGGGTTCCGGGGCCAACGTCCTGACTTTC. Amino acids: CASSGQGSGANVLTF. The chain links TRBV25-1 to TRBJ2-6; D might be TRBD1 (5 bases). V shed 4 bases and J shed 4 bases, with 11 bases lying between them. Germline CDR1 is MGHDK and CDR2 is SYGVNS. This CDR3 contains 15 residues. The variable domain in full, completed from reference TRBV25-1 and TRBJ2-6, reads EADIYQTPRYLVIGTGKKITLECSQTMGHDKMYWYQQDPGMELHLIHYSYGVNSTEKGDLSSESTVSRIRTEHFPLTLESARPSHTSQYLCASSGQGSGANVLTFGAGSRLTVL.

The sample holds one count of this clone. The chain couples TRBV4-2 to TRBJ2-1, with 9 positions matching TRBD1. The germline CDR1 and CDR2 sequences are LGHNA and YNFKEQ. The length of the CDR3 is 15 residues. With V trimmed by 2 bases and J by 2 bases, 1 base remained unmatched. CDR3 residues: CASSQNRGPYNEQFF. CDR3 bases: TGTGCCAGCAGCCAAAACAGGGGGCCCTACAATGAGCAGTTCTTC.